This T cell receptor beta chain was found in a study of response to subunit inactivated influenza vaccine. MiXCR, run by TCRdb on the RT-PCR reads, gives a single entry per CDR3 protein. This table holds about 540,000 distinct CDR3 sequences, approximately 22% found once. CDR3 size: 16 residues. Per germline, CDR1 SGHRS and CDR2 YFSETQ. J lost 6 bases, V lost 4 bases, and 13 bases had no gene match. This sample was also put to use in a study of T cells expressing NK-cell markers. That paper adds: Making the TCR beta cDNA relied on 5'RACE template switching with UMIs. Within several experiments, an anti-gamma-delta TCR antibody kept the sorting limited to alpha-beta TCR T cells. Where several donors were concerned, these clonotypes also led the CD3+CD56-NKG2C+ fraction.

The specimen was CD4+ T cells sorted from PBMCs, collected roughly 12 days after vaccination. The sequence was obtained from a man in his fifties or sixties who received an inactivated influenza vaccine. The chain links TRBV5-1 to TRBJ2-3; the match to TRBD1 covers 8 bases. Here the CDR3 reads CASSPSRTGSFDTQYF. The CDR3 DNA sequence: TGCGCCAGCAGCCCCTCGAGGACAGGGTCCTTCGATACGCAGTATTTT. Full variable domain (remainder filled in from reference TRBV5-1 and TRBJ2-3): KAGVTQTPRYLIKTRGQQVTLSCSPISGHRSVSWYQQTPGQGLQFLFEYFSETQRNKGNFPGRFSGRQFSNSRSEMNVSTLELGDSALYLCASSPSRTGSFDTQYFGPGTRLTVL.